Detailed here is one TCR beta chain. No antigen is known for it. The data originate from a study of T cell responses to AZD1222 COVID-19 vaccine. About the study: Pooled together were second doses at about 4 or about 12 weeks.

The method was immunoSEQ multiplex PCR; TCRdb's version includes in-frame clones alone and lacks a portion of them. This sample has about 150,000 clones, with approximately 90% found just once. The CDR3 totals 15 residues. CDR1 is SGDLS and CDR2 is YYNGEE in the germline V gene. Unmatched junction bases numbered 1, after V lost 0 bases and J lost 2 bases. Study-level points and caveats: None of the repertoires were sampled until the peak T cell response had passed. Nearly half of the spike-specific TCRs reportedly recognize variant regions that carry no mutations.

This chain joins TRBV9 and TRBJ2-1; 8 bases line up with TRBD2. The receptor comes from an adult in good health. Sequenced material: peripheral blood, taken on day 0 of AZD1222 vaccination. DNA of the CDR3: TGTGCCAGCAGCGTAGCAGCGGGAGCCTACAATGAGCAGTTCTTC. It codes for CASSVAAGAYNEQFF.